This T cell receptor (beta chain) stems from a study of T cells in Graves' hyperthyroidism and ophthalmopathy. RNA transcripts yielded amplified TCR beta CDR3 regions. TCR CDR3 regions were first amplified by RT-PCR with HTBI primers. One entry per CDR3 protein, called by TCRdb with MiXCR from the multiplex PCR reads. This table has approximately 720,000 distinct CDR3 sequences, around a sixth appearing once. The sequencing sample was made of blood. The sequence was collected from a woman between 45 and 65 years old with Graves' hyperthyroidism that later progressed to Graves' ophthalmopathy.

In DNA, the CDR3 is TGTGCCAGCAGCCAAGATCGGGTCGGGGAGGAGCAGTTCTTC. It translates to CASSQDRVGEEQFF. The V and J genes are TRBV14 and TRBJ2-1; possibly TRBD2 for D (5 bases). Per the germline V gene, CDR1 is SGHDN and CDR2 is FVKESK. V lost 0 bases and J 10 bases, leaving 13 bases between the germline ends. This CDR3 has 14 amino acids.